This T cell receptor beta chain derives from a study of STAT3 mutations in large granular lymphocyte leukemia. Study at large: Roughly 40% of treated T-LGLL patients showed hematologic response to immunosuppression.

The CDR3 is 11 residues long. Germline CDR1 is SGHNT and CDR2 is YYREEE (reference sequence). The V and J ends lost 4 bases and 5 bases respectively, with 4 bases between them. Whole-study results and caveats: Some patients had persisting codominant clonotypes that could mask small clones. In about 30% of the 18 patients, new TCR clonotypes emerged after therapy. Sampling intervals varied between patients and samples. Every T-LGLL patient had at least one immunodominant TCRbeta clonotype.

The protocol was immunoSEQ multiplex PCR, while the TCRdb copy is restricted to in-frame clones and leaves out a portion. The sample holds about 2,600 clones, approximately 50% seen once. This clone was seen more than once but under ten times. Its antigen is unidentified. This sequence was found in a man aged 55-75 years with T-cell large granular lymphocyte leukemia. Some clones in this sample may be carry-over from other donors' samples. The V and J genes are TRBV5-4 and TRBJ2-1; no clear D. The specimen sequenced was peripheral blood mononuclear cells. CDR3: CASSLNNEQFF. DNA of the CDR3: TGTGCCAGCAGCCTAAACAATGAGCAGTTCTTC.